Sequencing of this T cell receptor (beta chain) was carried out in a study of blood T cells in healthy people across ages (dated by TCRdb to between 2015 and 2017). Concerning the study at large: In model experiments, template switching captured about one uniquely barcoded TCR beta cDNA molecule for every two T cells. Four age groups were formed from the donors: young (average approximately 15 years), middle-aged (more than 35), aged (about 62) and long-lived (82). Age-related changes in TCR beta repertoire diversity were measured in the study by deep sequencing normalized with unique cDNA molecular identifiers. To avoid experimental bias, donors of different ages were randomly spread across the sequencing lanes. Using the same blood draw, the study looked at two additional independent replicas of 1 million unique cDNA reads for two donors, one aged 18 to 30 and the other aged 80 or older. Study-wide findings and limitations: Observed TCR beta diversity correlated strongly with the percentage of naive T cells measured by flow cytometry. Observed TCR beta diversity per million T cells fell roughly linearly with age, and a significant reduction was already apparent by age roughly 40. Bulk unsorted PBMC profiling prevented conclusive comparison of naive and antigen-experienced compartments. Estimates of total diversity from one million sequenced T cells were regarded as lower bounds and underestimates. Compared with the aged group, more naive CD4+ T cells, fewer expanded clones and increased TCR diversity were shown by the long-lived group, suggesting age selection. Because donor CMV infection status was unknown, age-related changes in expanded clonotypes were potentially confounded.

The CDR3 sequence holds 18 residues, the cysteine and phenylalanine included. CDR3 DNA only is kept here, 54 bases in frame from base 1. The CDR1 and CDR2 encoded by the germline V gene are MGHRA and YSYEKL. V lost 3 bases and J lost 1 base, and the count of bases not matched to a germline gene is 11. Donors were roughly 40 systemically healthy Caucasian individuals from Russia aged roughly 6 to 100 years. Around 10 milliliters of peripheral blood were collected from each donor into EDTA-treated Vacutainer tubes. Ficoll-Paque density-gradient centrifugation was used to isolate PBMCs, with at least 6.5 million per sample. Total RNA, at least 5 micrograms per sample, was extracted from PBMCs with Trizol reagent. Naive CD45RAhigh/CD27high T cell percentages were measured by flow cytometry on a PBMC aliquot from every donor. In regard to this clonotype: The target of this receptor is not known. No base qualities exist here, and no much larger clone lies one base off it.

Library prep was done by 5' RACE. The sequencer listed for this sample is Illumina HiSeq 2500. A second PCR of about 6 to 11 cycles was run with a J-beta primer mix and a sample-barcoded 5' primer. Each TCR beta cDNA molecule received a unique molecular identifier from a template-switch 5' adaptor carrying 12 random nucleotides. At least 2.5 million CDR3-containing paired-end reads were obtained from each sample. The Mint cDNA synthesis kit, primed by a TRBC-specific oligonucleotide, was used to synthesize first-strand cDNA from all RNA. Following uracil-DNA glycosylase treatment, a first 18-cycle PCR with universal primers M1SS and BC2_uni_R was performed on all cDNA. The study's own analysis went as follows. Each sample was normalized by randomly selecting 1 million high-quality reads, each carrying a distinct molecular identifier. Instead of being binned into consensus sequences, reads that shared molecular identifiers were thrown out. CDR3 identification, clonotype clustering and error correction used MiTCR with a Q25 quality threshold and the strictest error-elimination algorithm. A nonparametric unseen species model with Euler transformation was used to estimate lower-bound total TCR beta diversity. TCRdb took the public reads, trimmed them with fastp at Q25, ran MiXCR for clone calling and kept in-frame beta chains. Rows are unified per CDR3 protein, each entry keeping the most common DNA and genes. For this entry, the V and J calls and clone size follow TCRdb and not the study's own pipeline. For this sample the table gives roughly 1.5 million distinct CDR3 sequences, of which roughly two fifths were detected only once. Together, the top ten hold approximately 4.1% of the sample.

This chain is built from TRBV4-1 and TRBJ1-1; 10 middle bases align to TRBD1. Sample: blood. The clonotype was recovered from a woman aged 18-29 years in good health. The CDR3 protein is CASSHPKGTGVQNTEAFF. The nucleotide sequence is given as TGCGCCAGCAGCCACCCTAAGGGGACAGGGGTTCAGAACACTGAAGCTTTCTTT.